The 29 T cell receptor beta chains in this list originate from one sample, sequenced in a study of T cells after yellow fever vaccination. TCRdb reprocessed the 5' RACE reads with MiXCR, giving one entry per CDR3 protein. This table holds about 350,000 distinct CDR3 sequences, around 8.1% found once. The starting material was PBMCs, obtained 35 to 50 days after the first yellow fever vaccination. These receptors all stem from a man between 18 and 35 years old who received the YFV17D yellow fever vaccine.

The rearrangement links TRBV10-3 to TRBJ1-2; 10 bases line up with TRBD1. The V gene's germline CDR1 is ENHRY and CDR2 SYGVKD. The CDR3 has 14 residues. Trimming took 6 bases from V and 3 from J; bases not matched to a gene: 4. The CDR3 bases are TGTGCCATCAGCAGGGACAGGGGTTACTATGGCTACACCTTC. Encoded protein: CAISRDRGYYGYTF.

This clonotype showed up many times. The CDR3 sequence is CASSTPDTYGYTF. The DNA for the CDR3 is TGTGCCAGCAGCACCCCAGATACGTATGGCTACACCTTC. The V gene is TRBV7-9, the J gene TRBJ1-2; D is uncertain. V dropped 5 bases and J dropped 5 bases, with 12 bases sitting between them. The CDR3 runs 13 residues. Germline V gene data show CDR1 as SEHNR and CDR2 as FQNEAQ (reference sequence).

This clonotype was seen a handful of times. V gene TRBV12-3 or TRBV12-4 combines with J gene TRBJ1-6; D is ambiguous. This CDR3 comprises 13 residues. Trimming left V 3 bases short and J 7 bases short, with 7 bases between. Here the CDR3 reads CASSFNMNSPLHF. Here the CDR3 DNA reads TGTGCCAGCAGTTTTAATATGAATTCACCCCTCCACTTT.

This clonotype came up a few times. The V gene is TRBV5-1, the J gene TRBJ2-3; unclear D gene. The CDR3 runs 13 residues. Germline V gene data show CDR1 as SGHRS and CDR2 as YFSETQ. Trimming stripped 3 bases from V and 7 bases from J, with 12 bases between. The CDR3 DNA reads TGCGCCAGCAGCTCGGGCCAAGCTTATACGCAGTATTTT. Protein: CASSSGQAYTQYF. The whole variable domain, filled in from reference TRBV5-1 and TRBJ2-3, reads KAGVTQTPRYLIKTRGQQVTLSCSPISGHRSVSWYQQTPGQGLQFLFEYFSETQRNKGNFPGRFSGRQFSNSRSEMNVSTLELGDSALYLCASSSGQAYTQYFGPGTRLTVL.

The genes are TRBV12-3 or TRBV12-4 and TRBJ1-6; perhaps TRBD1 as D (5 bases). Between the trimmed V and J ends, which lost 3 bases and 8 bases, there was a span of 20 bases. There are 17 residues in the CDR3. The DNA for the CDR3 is TGTGCCAGCAGTTTCGAATTAAACAGGCAAACCCATTCACCCCTCCACTTT. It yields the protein CASSFELNRQTHSPLHF.

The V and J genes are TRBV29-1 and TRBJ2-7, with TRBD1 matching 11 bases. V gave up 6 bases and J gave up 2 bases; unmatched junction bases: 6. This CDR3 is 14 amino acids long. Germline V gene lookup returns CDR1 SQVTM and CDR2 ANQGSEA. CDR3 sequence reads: CSVTDRGLAYEQYF. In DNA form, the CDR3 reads TGCAGCGTCACGGACAGGGGGCTAGCCTACGAGCAGTACTTC.

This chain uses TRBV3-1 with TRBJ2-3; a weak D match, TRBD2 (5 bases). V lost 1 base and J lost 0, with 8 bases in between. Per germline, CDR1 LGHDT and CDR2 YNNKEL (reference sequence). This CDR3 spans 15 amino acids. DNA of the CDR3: TGTGCCAGCAGCCAAGGCGGGCCCAGCACAGATACGCAGTATTTT. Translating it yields CASSQGGPSTDTQYF.

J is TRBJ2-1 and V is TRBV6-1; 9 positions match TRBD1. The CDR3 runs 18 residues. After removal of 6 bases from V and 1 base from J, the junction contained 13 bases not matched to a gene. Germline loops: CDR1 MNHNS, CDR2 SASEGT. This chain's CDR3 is CASSTTFAGQGSYNEQFF. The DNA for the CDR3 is TGTGCCAGCAGCACCACTTTTGCGGGACAGGGTTCCTACAATGAGCAGTTCTTC.

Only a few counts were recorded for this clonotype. The CDR3 nucleotides are TGTGCCAGCAGCAGGTACAGGTCCGGGGCTCAGCACGAGCAGTACGTC. This translates into CASSRYRSGAQHEQYV. The genes are TRBV5-5 and TRBJ2-7, with D perhaps being TRBD1 or TRBD2 (5 bases each). The germline CDR1 and CDR2 sequences are SGHKS and YYEKEE (reference sequence). The V end was cut by 4 bases, the J end by 5 bases, with 22 bases between. This CDR3 is 16 amino acids long.

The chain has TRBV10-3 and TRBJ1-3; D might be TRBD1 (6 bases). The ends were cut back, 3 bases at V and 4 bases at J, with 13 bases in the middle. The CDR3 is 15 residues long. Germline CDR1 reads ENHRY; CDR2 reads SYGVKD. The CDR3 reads CAISDDDRLGNTIYF. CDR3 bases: TGTGCCATCAGTGACGATGACAGGCTCGGAAACACCATATATTTT.

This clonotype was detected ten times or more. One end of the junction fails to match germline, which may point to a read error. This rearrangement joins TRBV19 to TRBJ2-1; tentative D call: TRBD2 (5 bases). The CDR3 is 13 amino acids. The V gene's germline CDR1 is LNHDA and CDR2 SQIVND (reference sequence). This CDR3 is CASSIASYSEQFF. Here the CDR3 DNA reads TGTGCCAGTAGTATCGCTAGCTACAGTGAGCAGTTCTTC. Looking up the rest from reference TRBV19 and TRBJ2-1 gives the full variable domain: DGGITQSPKYLFRKEGQNVTLSCEQNLNHDAMYWYRQDPGQGLRLIYYSQIVNDFQKGDIAEGYSVSREKKESFPLTVTSAQKNPTAFYLCASSIASYSEQFFGPGTRLTVL.

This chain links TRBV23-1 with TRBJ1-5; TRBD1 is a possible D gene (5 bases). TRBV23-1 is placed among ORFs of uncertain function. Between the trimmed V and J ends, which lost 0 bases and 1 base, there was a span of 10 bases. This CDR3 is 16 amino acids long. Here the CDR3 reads CASSQSVGQSNQPQHF. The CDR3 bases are TGCGCCAGCAGTCAATCGGTGGGGCAAAGCAATCAGCCCCAGCATTTT.

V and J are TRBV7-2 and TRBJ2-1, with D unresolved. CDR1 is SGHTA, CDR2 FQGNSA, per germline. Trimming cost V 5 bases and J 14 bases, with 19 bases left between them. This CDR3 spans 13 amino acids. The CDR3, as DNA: TGTGCCAGCAGCAAAGCTCGGGTTGAAGGCGAGTTCTTC. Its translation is CASSKARVEGEFF.

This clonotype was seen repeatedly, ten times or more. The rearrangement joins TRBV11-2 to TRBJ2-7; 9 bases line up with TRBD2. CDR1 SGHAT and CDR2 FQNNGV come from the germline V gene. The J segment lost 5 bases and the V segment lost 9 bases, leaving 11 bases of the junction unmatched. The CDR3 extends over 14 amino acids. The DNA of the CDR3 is TGTGCCAGGAGGTCCGGGACTAGCCGCCACGAGCAGTACTTC. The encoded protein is CARRSGTSRHEQYF. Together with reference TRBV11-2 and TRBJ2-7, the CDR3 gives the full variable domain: EAGVAQSPRYKIIEKRQSVAFWCNPISGHATLYWYQQILGQGPKLLIQFQNNGVVDDSQLPKDRFSAERLKGVDSTLKIQPAKLEDSAVYLCARRSGTSRHEQYFGPGTRLTVT.

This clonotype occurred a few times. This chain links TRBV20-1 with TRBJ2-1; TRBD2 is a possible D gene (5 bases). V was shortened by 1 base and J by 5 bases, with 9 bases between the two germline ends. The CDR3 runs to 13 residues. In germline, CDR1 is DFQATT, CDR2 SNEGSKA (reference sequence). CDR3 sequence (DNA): TGCAGTGCTAGAGTGTACGGGGACAATGAGCAGTTCTTC. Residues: CSARVYGDNEQFF.

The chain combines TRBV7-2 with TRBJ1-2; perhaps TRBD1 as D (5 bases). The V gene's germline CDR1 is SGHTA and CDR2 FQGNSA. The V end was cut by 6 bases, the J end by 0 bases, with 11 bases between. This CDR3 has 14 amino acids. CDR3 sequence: CASRAGGANYGYTF. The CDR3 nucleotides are TGTGCCAGCAGAGCCGGGGGTGCTAACTATGGCTACACCTTC.

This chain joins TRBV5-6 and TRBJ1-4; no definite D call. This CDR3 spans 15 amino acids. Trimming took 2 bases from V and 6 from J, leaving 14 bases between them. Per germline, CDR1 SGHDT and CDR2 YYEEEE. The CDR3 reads CASSFTRLEDEKLFF. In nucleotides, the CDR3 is TGTGCCAGCAGCTTTACCCGATTAGAGGATGAAAAACTGTTTTTT.

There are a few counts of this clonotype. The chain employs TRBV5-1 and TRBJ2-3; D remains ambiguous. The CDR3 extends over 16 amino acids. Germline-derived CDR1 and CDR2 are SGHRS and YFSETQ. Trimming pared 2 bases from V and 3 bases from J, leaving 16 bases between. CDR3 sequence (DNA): TGCGCCAGCAGCTTTCATCCTGAGATTCGAACAGATACGCAGTATTTT. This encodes CASSFHPEIRTDTQYF. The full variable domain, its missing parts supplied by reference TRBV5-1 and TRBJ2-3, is KAGVTQTPRYLIKTRGQQVTLSCSPISGHRSVSWYQQTPGQGLQFLFEYFSETQRNKGNFPGRFSGRQFSNSRSEMNVSTLELGDSALYLCASSFHPEIRTDTQYFGPGTRLTVL.

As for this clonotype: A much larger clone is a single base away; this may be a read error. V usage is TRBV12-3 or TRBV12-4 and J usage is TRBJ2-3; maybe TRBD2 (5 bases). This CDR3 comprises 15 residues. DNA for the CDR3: TGTGCCACCGGTCGGCCGGGGAGAAGCACAAATACGCAGTATTTT. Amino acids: CATGRPGRSTNTQYF.

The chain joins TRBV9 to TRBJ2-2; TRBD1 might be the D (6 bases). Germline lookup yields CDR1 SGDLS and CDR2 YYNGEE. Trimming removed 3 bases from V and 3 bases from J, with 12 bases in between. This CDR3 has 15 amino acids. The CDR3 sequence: CASSAQGIDTGELFF. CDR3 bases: TGTGCCAGCAGCGCACAGGGAATTGACACCGGGGAGCTGTTTTTT.

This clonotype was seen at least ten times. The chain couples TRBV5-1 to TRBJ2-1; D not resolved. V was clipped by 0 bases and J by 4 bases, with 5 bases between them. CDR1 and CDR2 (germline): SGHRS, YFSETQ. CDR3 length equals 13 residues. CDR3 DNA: TGCGCCAGCAGCTTGGGGTGGTACAATGAGCAGTTCTTC. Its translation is CASSLGWYNEQFF.

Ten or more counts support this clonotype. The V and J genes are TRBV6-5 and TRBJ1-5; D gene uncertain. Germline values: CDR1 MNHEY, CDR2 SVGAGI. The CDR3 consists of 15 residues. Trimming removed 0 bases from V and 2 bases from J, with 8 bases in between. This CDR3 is CASSYSRRGNQPQHF. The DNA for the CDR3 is TGTGCCAGCAGTTACTCACGGAGAGGCAATCAGCCCCAGCATTTT.

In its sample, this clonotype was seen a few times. CDR3 in amino acids: CASSFGRGSDTQYF. In nucleotides, the CDR3 is TGTGCCAGCAGCTTTGGTCGGGGGTCAGATACGCAGTATTTT. The chain joins TRBV13 to TRBJ2-3; D perhaps matches TRBD2 (6 bases). V lost 3 bases to trimming and J lost 4 bases, with 11 bases between them. This CDR3 contains 14 residues. CDR1 PRHDT and CDR2 FYEKMQ come from the germline V gene (reference sequence). Looking up the rest from reference TRBV13 and TRBJ2-3 gives the full variable domain: AAGVIQSPRHLIKEKRETATLKCYPIPRHDTVYWYQQGPGQDPQFLISFYEKMQSDKGSIPDRFSAQQFSDYHSELNMSSLELGDSALYFCASSFGRGSDTQYFGPGTRLTVL.

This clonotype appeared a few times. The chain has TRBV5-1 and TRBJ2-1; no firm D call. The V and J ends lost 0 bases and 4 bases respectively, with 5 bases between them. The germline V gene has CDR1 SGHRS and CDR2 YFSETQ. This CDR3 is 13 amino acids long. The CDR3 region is CASSLDVYNEQFF. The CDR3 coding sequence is TGCGCCAGCAGCTTGGATGTTTACAATGAGCAGTTCTTC.

CDR3 sequence (DNA): TGCGCCAGCAGCATTGGATGGGAAAGCTCCTACAATGAGCAGTTCTTC. It codes for CASSIGWESSYNEQFF. This rearrangement joins TRBV5-1 to TRBJ2-1; D is unresolved. The CDR3 runs 16 residues. Germline loops: CDR1 SGHRS, CDR2 YFSETQ. Between the trimmed V and J ends, which lost 4 bases and 0 bases, there was a span of 14 bases.

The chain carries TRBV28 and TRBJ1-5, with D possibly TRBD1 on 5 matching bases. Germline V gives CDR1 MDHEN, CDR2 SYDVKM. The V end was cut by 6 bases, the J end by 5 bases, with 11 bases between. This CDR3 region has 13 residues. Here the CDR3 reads CASSEVGHQPQHF. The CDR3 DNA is TGTGCCAGCAGCGAAGTGGGACATCAGCCCCAGCATTTT. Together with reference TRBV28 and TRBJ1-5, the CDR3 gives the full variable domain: DVKVTQSSRYLVKRTGEKVFLECVQDMDHENMFWYRQDPGLGLRLIYFSYDVKMKEKGDIPEGYSVSREKKERFSLILESASTNQTSMYLCASSEVGHQPQHFGDGTRLSIL.

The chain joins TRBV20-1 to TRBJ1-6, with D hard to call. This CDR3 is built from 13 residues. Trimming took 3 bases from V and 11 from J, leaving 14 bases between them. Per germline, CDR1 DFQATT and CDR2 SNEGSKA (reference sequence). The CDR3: CSARDHIIPPLHF. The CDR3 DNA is TGCAGTGCTAGGGACCATATTATCCCACCCCTCCACTTT.

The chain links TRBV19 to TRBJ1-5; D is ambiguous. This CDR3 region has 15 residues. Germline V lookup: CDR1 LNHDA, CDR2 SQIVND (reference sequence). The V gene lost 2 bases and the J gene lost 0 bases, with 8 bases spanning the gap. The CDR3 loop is CASSITDYSNQPQHF. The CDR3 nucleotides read TGTGCCAGTAGTATAACGGATTATAGCAATCAGCCCCAGCATTTT.

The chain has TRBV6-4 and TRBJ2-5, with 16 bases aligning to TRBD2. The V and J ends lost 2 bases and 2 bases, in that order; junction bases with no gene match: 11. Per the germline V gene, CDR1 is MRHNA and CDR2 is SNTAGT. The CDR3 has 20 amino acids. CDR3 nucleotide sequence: TGTGCCAGCAGTGACCCCCCCGGGACTAGCGGGGGGGGGGTTCAAGAGACCCAGTACTTC. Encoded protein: CASSDPPGTSGGGVQETQYF.